Included here is one T cell receptor (beta chain) sequence, with context. Its matching antigen is unknown. Method: immunoSEQ multiplex PCR; TCRdb's copy keeps in-frame clones and lacks some. The sample lists over 1.4 million clones, around 95% occurring once. The sample is drawn from a study of shared clonotypes between healthy human individuals. Across the whole study: The cohort had two women and three men, ages 18 to 49. Study-level findings and limits: Estimated clonotype richness was generally higher in naive than memory subsets. In the sorted subsets, rarefaction showed sequencing was incomplete despite large depth.

The CDR3 runs to 15 residues. The germline V gene encodes CDR1 SGHNT and CDR2 YYREEE (reference sequence). Trimming took 2 bases from V and 5 from J, leaving 13 bases between them. What was sequenced was naive CD4+ T cells sorted from blood. Sample subset: CD45RA+ positively selected. The V call is TRBV5-4, the J call TRBJ2-2, with TRBD2 as a possible D gene (5 bases). The TCR sequence derives from a man younger than 45 in good health. The CDR3 spells CASSFGRDYTGELFF. The DNA for the CDR3 is TGTGCCAGCAGCTTCGGACGGGATTATACCGGGGAGCTGTTTTTT.